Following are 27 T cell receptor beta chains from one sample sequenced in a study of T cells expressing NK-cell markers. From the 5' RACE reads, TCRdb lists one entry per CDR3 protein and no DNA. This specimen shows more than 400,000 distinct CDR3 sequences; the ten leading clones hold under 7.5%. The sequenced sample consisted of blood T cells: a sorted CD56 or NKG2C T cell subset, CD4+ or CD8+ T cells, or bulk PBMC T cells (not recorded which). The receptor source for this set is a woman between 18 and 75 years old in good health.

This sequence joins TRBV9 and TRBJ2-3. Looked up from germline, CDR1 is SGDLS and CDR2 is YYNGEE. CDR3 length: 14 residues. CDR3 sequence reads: CASSVFSLTDTQYF. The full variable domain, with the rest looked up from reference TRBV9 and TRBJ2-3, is DSGVTQTPKHLITATGQRVTLRCSPRSGDLSVYWYQQSLDQGLQFLIQYYNGEERAKGNILERFSAQQFPDLHSELNLSSLELGDSALYFCASSVFSLTDTQYFGPGTRLTVL.

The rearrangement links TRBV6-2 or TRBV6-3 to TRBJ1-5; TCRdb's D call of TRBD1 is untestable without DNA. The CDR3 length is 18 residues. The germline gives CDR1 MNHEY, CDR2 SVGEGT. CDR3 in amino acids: CASSYPPGGSYSNQPQHF.

The CDR3 sequence: CASSQMTSGAIETQYF. This chain links TRBV3-1 with TRBJ2-5; TCRdb indicates TRBD2, and absent DNA this call remains unverified. The CDR3 spans 16 residues. The germline gives CDR1 LGHDT, CDR2 YNNKEL (reference sequence).

The CDR3 region is CASALGGATDTQYF. The chain couples TRBV5-1 to TRBJ2-3; no DNA is available, so the TRBD1 call from TCRdb remains unchecked. The germline gives CDR1 SGHRS, CDR2 YFSETQ. This CDR3 is 14 amino acids long.

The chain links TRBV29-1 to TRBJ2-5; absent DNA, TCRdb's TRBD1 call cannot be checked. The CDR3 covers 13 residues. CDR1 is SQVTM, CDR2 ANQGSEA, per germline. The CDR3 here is CSVDSGGVETQYF. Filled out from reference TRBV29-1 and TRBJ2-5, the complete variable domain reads SAVISQKPSRDICQRGTSLTIQCQVDSQVTMMFWYRQQPGQSLTLIATANQGSEATYESGFVIDKFPISRPNLTFSTLTVSNMSPEDSSIYLCSVDSGGVETQYFGPGTRLLVL.

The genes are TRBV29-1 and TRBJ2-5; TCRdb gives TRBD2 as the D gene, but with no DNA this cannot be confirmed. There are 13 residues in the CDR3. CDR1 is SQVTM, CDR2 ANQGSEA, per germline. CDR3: CSVRGLSQETQYF.

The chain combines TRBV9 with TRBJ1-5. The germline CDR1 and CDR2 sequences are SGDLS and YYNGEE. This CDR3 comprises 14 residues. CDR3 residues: CASSVDSSGQPQHF.

The CDR3 is CASSFAAPAYNEQFF. The rearrangement links TRBV7-3 to TRBJ2-1; no DNA is available, so the TRBD1 call from TCRdb remains unchecked. This CDR3 contains 15 residues. Looked up from germline, CDR1 is SGHTA and CDR2 is FQGTGA.

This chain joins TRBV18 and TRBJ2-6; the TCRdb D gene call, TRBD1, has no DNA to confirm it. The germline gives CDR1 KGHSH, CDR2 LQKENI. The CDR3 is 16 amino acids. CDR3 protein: CASSYARDSGANVLTF.

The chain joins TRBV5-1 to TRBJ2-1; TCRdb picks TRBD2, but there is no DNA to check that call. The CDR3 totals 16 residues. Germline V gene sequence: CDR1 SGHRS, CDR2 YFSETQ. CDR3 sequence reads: CASSTVSGSSYNEQFF.

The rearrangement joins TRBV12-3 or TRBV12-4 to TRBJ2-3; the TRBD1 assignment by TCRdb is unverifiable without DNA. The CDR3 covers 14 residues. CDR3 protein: CASSLRGYTDTQYF.

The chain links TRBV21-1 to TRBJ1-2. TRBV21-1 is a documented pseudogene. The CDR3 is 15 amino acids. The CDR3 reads CASSPRGISDYGYTF.

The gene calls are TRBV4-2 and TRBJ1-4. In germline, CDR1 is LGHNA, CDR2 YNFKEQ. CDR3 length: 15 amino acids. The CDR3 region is CASSHPERTNEKLFF.

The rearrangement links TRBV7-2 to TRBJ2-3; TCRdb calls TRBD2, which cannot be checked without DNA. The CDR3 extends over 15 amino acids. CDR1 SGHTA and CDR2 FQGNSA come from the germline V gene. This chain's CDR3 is CASRNSGTGTDTQYF.

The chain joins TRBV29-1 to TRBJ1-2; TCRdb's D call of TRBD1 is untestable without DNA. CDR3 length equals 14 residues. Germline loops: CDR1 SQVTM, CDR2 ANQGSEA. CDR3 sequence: CSVEEGQGYYGYTF.

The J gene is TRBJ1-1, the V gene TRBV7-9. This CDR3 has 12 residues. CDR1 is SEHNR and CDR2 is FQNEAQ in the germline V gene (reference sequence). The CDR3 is CASSPQATEAFF.

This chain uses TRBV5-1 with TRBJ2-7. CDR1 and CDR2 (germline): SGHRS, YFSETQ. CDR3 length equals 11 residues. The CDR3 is CASRPSYEQYF.

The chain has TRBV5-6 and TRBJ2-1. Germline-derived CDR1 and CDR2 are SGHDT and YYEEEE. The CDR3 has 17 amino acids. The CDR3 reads CASSYGLAGVSHNEQFF.

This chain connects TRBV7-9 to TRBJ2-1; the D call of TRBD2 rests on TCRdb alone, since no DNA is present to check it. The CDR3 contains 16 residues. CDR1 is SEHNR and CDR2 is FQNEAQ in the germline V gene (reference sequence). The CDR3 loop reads CASSLGRTSGDNEQFF. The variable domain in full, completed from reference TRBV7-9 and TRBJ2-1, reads DTGVSQNPRHKITKRGQNVTFRCDPISEHNRLYWYRQTLGQGPEFLTYFQNEAQLEKSRLLSDRFSAERPKGSFSTLEIQRTEQGDSAMYLCASSLGRTSGDNEQFFGPGTRLTVL.

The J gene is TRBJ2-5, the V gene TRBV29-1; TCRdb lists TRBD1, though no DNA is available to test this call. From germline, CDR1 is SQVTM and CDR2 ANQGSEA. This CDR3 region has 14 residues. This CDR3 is CSVQGGAGGETQYF.

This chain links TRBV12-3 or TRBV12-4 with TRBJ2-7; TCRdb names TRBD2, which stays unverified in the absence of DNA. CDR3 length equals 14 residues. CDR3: CASSFDLAVYEQYF.

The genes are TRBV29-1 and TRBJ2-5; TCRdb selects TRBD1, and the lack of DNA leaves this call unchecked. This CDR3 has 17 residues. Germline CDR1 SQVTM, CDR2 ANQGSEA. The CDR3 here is CSVGIWGGLTGRGTQYF.

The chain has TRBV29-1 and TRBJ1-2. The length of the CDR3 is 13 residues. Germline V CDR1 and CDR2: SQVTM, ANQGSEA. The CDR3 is CSVEEAVPYGYTF.

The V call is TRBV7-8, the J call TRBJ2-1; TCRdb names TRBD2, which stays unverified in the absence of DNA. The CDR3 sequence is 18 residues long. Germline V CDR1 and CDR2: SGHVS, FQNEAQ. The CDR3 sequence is CASSPGLAGAYSYNEQFF.

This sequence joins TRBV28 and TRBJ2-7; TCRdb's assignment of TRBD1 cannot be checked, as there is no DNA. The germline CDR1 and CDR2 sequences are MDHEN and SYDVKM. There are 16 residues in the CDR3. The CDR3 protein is CASSLVHPGTGYEQYF.

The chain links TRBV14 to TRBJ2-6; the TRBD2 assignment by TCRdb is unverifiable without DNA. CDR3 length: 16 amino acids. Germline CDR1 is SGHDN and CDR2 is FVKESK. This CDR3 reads CASSQGGSTGANVLTF.

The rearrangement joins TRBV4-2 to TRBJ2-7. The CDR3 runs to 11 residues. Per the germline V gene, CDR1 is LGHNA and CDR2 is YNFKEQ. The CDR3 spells CASSKTNEQYF.